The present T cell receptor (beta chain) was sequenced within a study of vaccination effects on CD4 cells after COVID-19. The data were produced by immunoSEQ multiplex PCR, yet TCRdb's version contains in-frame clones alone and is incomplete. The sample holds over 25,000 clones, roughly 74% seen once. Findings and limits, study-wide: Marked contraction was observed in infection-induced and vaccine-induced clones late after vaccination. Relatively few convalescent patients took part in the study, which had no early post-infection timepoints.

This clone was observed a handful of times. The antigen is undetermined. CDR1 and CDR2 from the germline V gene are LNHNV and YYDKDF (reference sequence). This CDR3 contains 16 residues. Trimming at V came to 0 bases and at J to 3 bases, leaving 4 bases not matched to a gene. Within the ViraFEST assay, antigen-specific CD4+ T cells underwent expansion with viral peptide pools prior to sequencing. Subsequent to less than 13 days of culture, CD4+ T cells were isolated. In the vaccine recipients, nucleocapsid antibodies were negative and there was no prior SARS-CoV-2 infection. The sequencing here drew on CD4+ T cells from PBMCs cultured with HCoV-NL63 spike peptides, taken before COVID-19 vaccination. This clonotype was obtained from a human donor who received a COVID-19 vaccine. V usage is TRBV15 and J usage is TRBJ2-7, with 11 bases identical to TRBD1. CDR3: CATSRDRGTGGYEQYF. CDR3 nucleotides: TGTGCCACCAGCAGAGATCGCGGGACAGGGGGCTACGAGCAGTACTTC.